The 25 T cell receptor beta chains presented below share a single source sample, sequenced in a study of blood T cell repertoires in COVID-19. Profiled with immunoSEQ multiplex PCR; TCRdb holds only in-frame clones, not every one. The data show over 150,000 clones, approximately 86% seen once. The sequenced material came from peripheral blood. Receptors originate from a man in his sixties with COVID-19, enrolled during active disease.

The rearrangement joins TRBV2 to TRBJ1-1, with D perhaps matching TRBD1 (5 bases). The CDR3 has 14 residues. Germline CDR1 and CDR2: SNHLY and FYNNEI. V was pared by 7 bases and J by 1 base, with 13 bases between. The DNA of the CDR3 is TGTGCCAGCATCCCAGGGAGGGCGAACACTGAAGCTTTCTTT. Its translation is CASIPGRANTEAFF.

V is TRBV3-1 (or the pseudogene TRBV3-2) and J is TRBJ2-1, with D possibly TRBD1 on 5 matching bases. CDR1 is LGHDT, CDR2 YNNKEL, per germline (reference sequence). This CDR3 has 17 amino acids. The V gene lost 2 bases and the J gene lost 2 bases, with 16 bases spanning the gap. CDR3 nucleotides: TGTGCCAGCAGCCAAAGTGGTGGACGGACAACCTACAATGAGCAGTTCTTC. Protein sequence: CASSQSGGRTTYNEQFF.

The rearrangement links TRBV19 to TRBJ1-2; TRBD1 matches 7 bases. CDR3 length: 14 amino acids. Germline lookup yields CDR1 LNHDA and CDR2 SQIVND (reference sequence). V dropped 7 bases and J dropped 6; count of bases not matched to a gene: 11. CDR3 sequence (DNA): TGTGCCAGTACCAGGACAGGAAGGGAGGATGGCTACACCTTC. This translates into CASTRTGREDGYTF.

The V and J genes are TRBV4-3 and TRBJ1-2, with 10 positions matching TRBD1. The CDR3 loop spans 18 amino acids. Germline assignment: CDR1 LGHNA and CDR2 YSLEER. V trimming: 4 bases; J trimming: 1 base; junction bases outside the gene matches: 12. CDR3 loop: CASSPQTGGADFNYGYTF. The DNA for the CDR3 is TGCGCCAGCAGCCCTCAGACAGGGGGCGCAGACTTTAACTATGGCTACACCTTC.

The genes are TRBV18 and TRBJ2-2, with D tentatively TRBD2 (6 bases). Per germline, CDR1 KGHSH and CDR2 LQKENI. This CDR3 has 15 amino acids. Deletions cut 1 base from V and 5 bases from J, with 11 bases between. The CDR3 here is CASSPLGGDTGELFF. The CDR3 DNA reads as TGTGCCAGCTCACCACTAGGAGGGGATACCGGGGAGCTGTTTTTT.

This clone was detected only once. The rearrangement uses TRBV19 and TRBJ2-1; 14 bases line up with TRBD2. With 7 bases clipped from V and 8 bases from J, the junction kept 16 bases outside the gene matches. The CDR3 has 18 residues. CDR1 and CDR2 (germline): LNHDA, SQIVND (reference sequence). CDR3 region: CASTPRAGTSGRADEQFF. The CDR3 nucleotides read TGTGCCAGTACCCCTCGTGCCGGGACTAGCGGGAGAGCCGATGAGCAGTTCTTC. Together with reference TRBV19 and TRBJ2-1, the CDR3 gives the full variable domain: DGGITQSPKYLFRKEGQNVTLSCEQNLNHDAMYWYRQDPGQGLRLIYYSQIVNDFQKGDIAEGYSVSREKKESFPLTVTSAQKNPTAFYLCASTPRAGTSGRADEQFFGPGTRLTVL.

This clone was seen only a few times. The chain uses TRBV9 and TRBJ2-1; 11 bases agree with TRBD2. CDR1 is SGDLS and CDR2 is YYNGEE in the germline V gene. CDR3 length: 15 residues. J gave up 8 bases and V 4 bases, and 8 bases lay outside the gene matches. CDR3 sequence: CASSSSSGRMDEQFF. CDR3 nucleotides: TGTGCCAGCAGCTCATCTAGCGGGAGGATGGATGAGCAGTTCTTC.

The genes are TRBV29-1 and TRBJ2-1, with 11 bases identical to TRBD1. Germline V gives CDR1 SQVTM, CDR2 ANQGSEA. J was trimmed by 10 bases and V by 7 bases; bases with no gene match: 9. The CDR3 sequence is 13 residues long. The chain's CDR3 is CSGARDRGLEQFF. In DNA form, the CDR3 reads TGCAGCGGGGCGAGGGACAGGGGGTTAGAGCAGTTCTTC.

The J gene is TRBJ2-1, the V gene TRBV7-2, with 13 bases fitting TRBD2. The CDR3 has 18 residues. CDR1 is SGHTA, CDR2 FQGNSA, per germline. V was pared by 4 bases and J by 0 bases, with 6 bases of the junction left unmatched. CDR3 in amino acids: CASSSGLAGWSSYNEQFF. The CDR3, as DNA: TGTGCCAGCAGCTCGGGACTAGCGGGATGGAGCTCCTACAATGAGCAGTTCTTC.

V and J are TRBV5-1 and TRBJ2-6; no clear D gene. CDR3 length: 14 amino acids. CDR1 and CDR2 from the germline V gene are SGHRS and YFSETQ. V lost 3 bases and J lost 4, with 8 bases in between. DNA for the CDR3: TGCGCCAGCAGCTCGCTACCCGGGGCCAACGTCCTGACTTTC. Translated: CASSSLPGANVLTF.

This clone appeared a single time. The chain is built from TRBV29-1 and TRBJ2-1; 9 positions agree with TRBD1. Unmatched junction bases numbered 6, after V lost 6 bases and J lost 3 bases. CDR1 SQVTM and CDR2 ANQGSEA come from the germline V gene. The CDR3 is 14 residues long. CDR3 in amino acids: CSVVDRGYYNEQFF. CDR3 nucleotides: TGCAGCGTCGTGGACAGGGGCTACTACAATGAGCAGTTCTTC.

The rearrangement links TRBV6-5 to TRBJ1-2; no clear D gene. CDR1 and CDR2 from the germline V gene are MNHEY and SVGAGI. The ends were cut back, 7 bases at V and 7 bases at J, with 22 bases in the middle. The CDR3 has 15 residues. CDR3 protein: CASIQSRGSLTGYTF. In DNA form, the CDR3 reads TGTGCCAGCATTCAAAGTCGGGGAAGCTTAACTGGCTACACCTTC.

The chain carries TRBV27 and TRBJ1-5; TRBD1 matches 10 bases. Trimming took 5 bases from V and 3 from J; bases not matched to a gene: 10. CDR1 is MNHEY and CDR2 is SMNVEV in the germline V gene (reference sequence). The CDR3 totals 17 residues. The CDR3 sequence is CASSATGTGVNNQPQHF. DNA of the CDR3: TGTGCCAGCAGTGCGACCGGGACAGGGGTAAACAATCAGCCCCAGCATTTT.

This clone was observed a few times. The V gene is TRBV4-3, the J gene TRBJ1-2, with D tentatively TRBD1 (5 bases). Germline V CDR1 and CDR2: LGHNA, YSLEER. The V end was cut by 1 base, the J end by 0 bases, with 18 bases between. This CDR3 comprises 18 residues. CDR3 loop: CASSQAPLRRDANYGYTF. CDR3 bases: TGCGCCAGCAGCCAAGCGCCCCTTCGGCGGGACGCTAACTATGGCTACACCTTC.

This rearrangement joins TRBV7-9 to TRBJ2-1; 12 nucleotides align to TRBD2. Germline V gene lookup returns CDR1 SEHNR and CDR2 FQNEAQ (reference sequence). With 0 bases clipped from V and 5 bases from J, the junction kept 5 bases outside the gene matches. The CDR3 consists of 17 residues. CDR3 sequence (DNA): TGTGCCAGCAGCTTAGCGGGGACTAGCGGGTTTAACAATGAGCAGTTCTTC. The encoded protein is CASSLAGTSGFNNEQFF.

CDR3: CASSLGLAGEWYEQFF. In nucleotides, the CDR3 is TGTGCCAGCAGTTTAGGACTAGCGGGGGAGTGGTATGAGCAGTTCTTC. This sequence joins TRBV6-5 and TRBJ2-1; 13 bases agree with TRBD2. The germline gives CDR1 MNHEY, CDR2 SVGAGI. J was trimmed by 8 bases and V by 4 bases; bases with no gene match: 8. CDR3 length: 16 amino acids.

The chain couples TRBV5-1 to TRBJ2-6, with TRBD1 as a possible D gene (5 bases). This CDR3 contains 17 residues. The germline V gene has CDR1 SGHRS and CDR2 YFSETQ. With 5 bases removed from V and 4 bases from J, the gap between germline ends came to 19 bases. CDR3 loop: CASSHTPPRTGANVLTF. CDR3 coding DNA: TGCGCCAGCAGTCACACCCCACCCCGGACAGGGGCCAACGTCCTGACTTTC.

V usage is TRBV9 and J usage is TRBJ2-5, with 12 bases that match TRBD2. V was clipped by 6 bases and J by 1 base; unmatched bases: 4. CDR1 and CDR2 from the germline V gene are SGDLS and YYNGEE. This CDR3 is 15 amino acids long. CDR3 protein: CASTTSGGTQETQYF. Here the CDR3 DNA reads TGTGCCAGCACTACTAGCGGGGGGACCCAAGAGACCCAGTACTTC.

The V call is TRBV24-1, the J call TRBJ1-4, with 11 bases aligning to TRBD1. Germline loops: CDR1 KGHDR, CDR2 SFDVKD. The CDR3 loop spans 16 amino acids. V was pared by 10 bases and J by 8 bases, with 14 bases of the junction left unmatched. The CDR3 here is CATSAKPGQGEEKLFF. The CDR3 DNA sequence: TGTGCCACTTCTGCTAAACCGGGACAGGGGGAAGAAAAACTGTTTTTT.

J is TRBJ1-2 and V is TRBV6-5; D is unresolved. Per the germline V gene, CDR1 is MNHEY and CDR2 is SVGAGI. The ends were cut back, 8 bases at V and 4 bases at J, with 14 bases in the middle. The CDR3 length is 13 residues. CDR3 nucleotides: TGTGCCAGCGCAGCAAATCGAGGCTATGGCTACACCTTC. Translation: CASAANRGYGYTF.

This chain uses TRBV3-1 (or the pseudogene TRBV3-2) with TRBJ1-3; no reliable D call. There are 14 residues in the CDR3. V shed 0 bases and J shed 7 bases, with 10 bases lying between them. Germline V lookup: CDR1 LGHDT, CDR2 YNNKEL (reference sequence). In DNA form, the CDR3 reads TGTGCCAGCAGCCAAGAAGGAACGGGTAACACCATATATTTT. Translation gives CASSQEGTGNTIYF.

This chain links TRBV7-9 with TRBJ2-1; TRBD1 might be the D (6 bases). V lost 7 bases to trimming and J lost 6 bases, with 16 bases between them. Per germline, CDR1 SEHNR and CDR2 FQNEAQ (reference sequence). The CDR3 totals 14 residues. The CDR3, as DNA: TGTGCCAGCAAACAGGGAGCGGATATCAATGAGCAGTTCTTC. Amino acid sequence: CASKQGADINEQFF.

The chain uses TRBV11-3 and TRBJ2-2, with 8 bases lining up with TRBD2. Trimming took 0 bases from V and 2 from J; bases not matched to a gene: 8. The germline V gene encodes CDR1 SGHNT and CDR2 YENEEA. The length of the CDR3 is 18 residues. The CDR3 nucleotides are TGTGCCAGCAGCTTAGACGGGAGGGCTAGCGGCAACACCGGGGAGCTGTTTTTT. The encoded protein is CASSLDGRASGNTGELFF.

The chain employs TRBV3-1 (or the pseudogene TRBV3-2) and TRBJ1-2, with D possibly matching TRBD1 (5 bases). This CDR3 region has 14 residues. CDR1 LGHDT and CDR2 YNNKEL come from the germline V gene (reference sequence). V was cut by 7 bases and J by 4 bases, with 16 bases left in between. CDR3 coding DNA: TGTGCCAGCACAAGCGGGGGGGGAGGCTATGGCTACACCTTC. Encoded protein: CASTSGGGGYGYTF.

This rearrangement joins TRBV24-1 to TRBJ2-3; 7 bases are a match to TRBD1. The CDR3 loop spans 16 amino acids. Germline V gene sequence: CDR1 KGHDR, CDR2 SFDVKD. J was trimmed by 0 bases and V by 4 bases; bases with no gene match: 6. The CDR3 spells CATSDPGQPSTDTQYF. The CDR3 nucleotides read TGTGCCACCAGTGACCCGGGACAGCCTAGCACAGATACGCAGTATTTT.